This TCR beta chain is drawn from a study of T cell repertoires in cytomegalovirus infection. Overall study context: Use of recently identified HLA-C-restricted and well-studied HLA-B-restricted CMV epitopes was part of the study. Indications came from public TCR beta signatures; they pointed to CMV infection and to a matching HLA type. Overall study results and limits: Accumulated public TCR beta family frequency recognized individuals carrying CMV together with the relevant HLA. CMV-specific TCR beta clonotypes restricted by HLA-C dominated the ex vivo response.

On this clonotype: The antigen remains undetermined.

TCRdb called the reads again in MiXCR, with one record for every CDR3 protein. The sample consists of fewer than 85,000 distinct CDR3 sequences, about half of them appearing once. This CDR3 has 14 amino acids. Germline V lookup: CDR1 SGHRS, CDR2 YFSETQ. Trimming pared 2 bases from V and 6 bases from J, leaving 12 bases between. The sequence was obtained from a human donor in good health (CMV status not recorded). Some clones in this sample may be carry-over from other donors' samples. This chain joins TRBV5-1 and TRBJ2-1; D unresolved. The input for sequencing was CD8+ T cells from cultured PBMCs, taken from culture after CMV antigen stimulation. CDR3 DNA: TGCGCCAGCAGCTTTGAGGCAGTACCCAATGAGCAGTTCTTC. Amino acids: CASSFEAVPNEQFF.